This T cell receptor (beta chain) came from a study of beta chain features in type 1 diabetes. In the study overall: All samples yielded 107,917,701 examined sorted cells. The study, taken as a whole, reports: Comparison showed that naive, central memory and Treg TCRB repertoires appeared more similar among patients than among healthy donors. All four CD4+ subsets of Type 1 diabetes patients contained TCRB CDR3s that were moderately but significantly shorter. Sequencing the cDNA could make cells with high TCR expression show up more than they should.

Germline V gene sequence: CDR1 SGHRS, CDR2 YFSETQ. V lost 4 bases to trimming and J lost 5 bases; unmatched junction nucleotides: 8. This CDR3 region has 14 residues. Of the isolated RNA, all was reverse transcribed, and so the sequenced material was expressed TCRB transcripts. Sequencing of naive, central memory and regulatory T cell samples gave an average of approximately 3.5 million reads. Some clones are missing from TCRdb's copy, which holds only in-frame ones; the method was immunoSEQ multiplex PCR. The sample gives around 110,000 clones, about 15% of which show up once; 2% to 3% is in the top ten. A word on this clone: Antigen specificity is unknown.

This TCR was sampled from a man aged 25 to 45 with type 1 diabetes. Material: central memory CD4+ T cells from blood. V usage is TRBV5-1 and J usage is TRBJ2-7; 8 bases map to TRBD2. CDR3 amino acids: CASSPPGGDNEQYF. CDR3 DNA: TGCGCCAGCAGCCCTCCGGGAGGGGACAACGAGCAGTACTTC. Variable domain in full (rest from reference TRBV5-1 and TRBJ2-7): KAGVTQTPRYLIKTRGQQVTLSCSPISGHRSVSWYQQTPGQGLQFLFEYFSETQRNKGNFPGRFSGRQFSNSRSEMNVSTLELGDSALYLCASSPPGGDNEQYFGPGTRLTVT.